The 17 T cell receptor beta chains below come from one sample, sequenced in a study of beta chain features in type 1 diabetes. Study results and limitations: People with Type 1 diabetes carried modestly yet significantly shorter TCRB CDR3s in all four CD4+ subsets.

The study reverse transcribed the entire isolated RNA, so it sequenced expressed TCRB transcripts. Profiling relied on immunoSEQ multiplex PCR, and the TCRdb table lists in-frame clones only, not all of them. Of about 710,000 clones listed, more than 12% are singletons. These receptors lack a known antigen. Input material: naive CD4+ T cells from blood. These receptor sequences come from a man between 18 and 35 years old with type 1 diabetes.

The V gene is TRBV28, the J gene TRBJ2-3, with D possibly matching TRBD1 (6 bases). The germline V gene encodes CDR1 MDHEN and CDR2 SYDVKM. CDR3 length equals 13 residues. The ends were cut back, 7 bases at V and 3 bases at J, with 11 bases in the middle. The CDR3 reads CASMGAQTDTQYF. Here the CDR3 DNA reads TGTGCCAGCATGGGGGCGCAAACAGATACGCAGTATTTT.

The CDR3 DNA follows: TGTGCCAGCAGCTTCGCCGACAGGGACCTCTACGAGCAGTACTTC. Amino acid sequence: CASSFADRDLYEQYF. The V gene is TRBV5-6, the J gene TRBJ2-7, with 7 positions matching TRBD1. Germline values: CDR1 SGHDT, CDR2 YYEEEE. CDR3 length: 15 residues. V shed 2 bases, J shed 3 bases, and the junction held 8 bases outside the gene matches.

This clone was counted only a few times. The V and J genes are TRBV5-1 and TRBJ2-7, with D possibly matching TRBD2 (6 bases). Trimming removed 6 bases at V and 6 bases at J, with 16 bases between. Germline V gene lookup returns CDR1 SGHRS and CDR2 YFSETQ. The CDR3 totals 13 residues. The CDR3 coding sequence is TGCGCCAGCACCGTTCCGGGGGTACGCGAGCAGTACTTC. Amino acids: CASTVPGVREQYF.

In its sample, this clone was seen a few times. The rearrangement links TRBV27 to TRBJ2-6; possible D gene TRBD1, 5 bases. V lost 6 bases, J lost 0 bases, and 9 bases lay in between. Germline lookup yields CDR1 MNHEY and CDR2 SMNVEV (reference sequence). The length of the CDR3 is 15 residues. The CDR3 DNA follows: TGTGCCAGCAGCCTGACAGCCTCTGGGGCCAACGTCCTGACTTTC. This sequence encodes CASSLTASGANVLTF.

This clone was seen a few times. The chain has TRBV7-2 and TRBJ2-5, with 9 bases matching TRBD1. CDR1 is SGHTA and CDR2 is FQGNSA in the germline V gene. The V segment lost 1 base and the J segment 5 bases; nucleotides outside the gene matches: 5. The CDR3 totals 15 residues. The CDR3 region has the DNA TGTGCCAGCAGCTTAGATAACAGGGGGCGGGAGACCCAGTACTTC. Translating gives CASSLDNRGRETQYF.

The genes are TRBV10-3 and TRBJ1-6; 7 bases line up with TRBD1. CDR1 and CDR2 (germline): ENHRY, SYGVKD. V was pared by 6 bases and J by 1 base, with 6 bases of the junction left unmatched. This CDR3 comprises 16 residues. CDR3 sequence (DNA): TGTGCCATCAGGACAGGGACAAGTTCCTATAATTCACCCCTCCACTTT. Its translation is CAIRTGTSSYNSPLHF.

CDR3 in amino acids: CACRTAPRTYEQYF. Here the CDR3 DNA reads TGTGCCTGTAGGACAGCGCCTCGCACCTACGAGCAGTACTTC. This chain links TRBV30 with TRBJ2-5; D might be TRBD1 (6 bases). The DNA end is more similar to TRBJ2-7, so the J call may be wrong. CDR3 length: 14 residues. Germline V gives CDR1 GTSNPN, CDR2 SVGIG (reference sequence).

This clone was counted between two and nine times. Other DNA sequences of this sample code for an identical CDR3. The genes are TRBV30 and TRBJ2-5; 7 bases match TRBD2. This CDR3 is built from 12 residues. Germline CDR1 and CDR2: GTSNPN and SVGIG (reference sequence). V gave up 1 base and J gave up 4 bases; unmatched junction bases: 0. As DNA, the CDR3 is TGTGCCTGGAGTGGGGGGGGAGAGACCCAGTACTTC. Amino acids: CAWSGGGETQYF.

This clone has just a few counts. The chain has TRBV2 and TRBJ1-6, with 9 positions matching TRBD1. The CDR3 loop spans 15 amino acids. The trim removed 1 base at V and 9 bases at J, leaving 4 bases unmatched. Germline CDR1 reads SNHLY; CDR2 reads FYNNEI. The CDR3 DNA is TGTGCCAGCAGTGAAGTGGACAGGGGTAGTTCACCCCTCCACTTT. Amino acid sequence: CASSEVDRGSSPLHF.

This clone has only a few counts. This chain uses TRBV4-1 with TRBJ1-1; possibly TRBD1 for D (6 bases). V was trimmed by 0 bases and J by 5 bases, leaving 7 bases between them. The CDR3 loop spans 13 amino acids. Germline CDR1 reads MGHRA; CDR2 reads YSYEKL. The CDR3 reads CASSQETGTEAFF. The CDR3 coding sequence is TGCGCCAGCAGCCAAGAAACAGGGACTGAAGCTTTCTTT.

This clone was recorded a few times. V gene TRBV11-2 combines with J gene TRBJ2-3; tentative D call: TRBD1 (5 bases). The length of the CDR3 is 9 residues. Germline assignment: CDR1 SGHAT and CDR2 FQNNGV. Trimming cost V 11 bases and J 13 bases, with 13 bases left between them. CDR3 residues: CAVRDAEYF. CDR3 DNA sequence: TGTGCCGTCAGGGATGCGGAGTATTTT.

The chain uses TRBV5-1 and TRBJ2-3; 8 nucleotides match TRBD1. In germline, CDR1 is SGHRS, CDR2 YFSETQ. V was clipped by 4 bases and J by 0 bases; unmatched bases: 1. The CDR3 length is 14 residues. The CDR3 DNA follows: TGCGCCAGCAGCCAGGGGGCTAGCACAGATACGCAGTATTTT. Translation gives CASSQGASTDTQYF. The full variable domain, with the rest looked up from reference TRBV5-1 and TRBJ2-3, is KAGVTQTPRYLIKTRGQQVTLSCSPISGHRSVSWYQQTPGQGLQFLFEYFSETQRNKGNFPGRFSGRQFSNSRSEMNVSTLELGDSALYLCASSQGASTDTQYFGPGTRLTVL.

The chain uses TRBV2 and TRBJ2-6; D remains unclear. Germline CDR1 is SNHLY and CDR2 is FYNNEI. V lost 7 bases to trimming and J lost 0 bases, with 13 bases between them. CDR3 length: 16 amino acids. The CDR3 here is CASIKGDLSGANVLTF. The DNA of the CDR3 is TGTGCCAGCATTAAAGGAGACCTCTCTGGGGCCAACGTCCTGACTTTC.

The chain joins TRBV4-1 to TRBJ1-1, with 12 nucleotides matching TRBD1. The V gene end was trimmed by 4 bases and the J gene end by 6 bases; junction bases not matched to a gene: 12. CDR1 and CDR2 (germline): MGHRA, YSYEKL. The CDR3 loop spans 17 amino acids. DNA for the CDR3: TGCGCCAGCAGCCCCGGGACAGGGGGCGCTTGGTTCGCTGAAGCTTTCTTT. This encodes CASSPGTGGAWFAEAFF.

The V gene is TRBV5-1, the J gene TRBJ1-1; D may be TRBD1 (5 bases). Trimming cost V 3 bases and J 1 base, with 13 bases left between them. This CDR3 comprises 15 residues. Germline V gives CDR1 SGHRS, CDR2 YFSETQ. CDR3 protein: CASSYEHTGNTEAFF. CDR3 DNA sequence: TGCGCCAGCAGCTATGAACATACAGGGAACACTGAAGCTTTCTTT.

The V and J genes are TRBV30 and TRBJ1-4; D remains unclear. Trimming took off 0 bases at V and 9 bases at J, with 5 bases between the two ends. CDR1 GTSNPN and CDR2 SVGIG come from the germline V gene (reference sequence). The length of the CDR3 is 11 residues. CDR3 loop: CAWSVPKKLFF. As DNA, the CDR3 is TGTGCCTGGAGTGTACCCAAAAAACTGTTTTTT.

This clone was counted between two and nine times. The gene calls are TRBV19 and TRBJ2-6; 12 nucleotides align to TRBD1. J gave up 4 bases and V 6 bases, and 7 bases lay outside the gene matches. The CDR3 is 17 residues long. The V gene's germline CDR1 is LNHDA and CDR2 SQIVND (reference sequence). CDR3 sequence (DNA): TGTGCCAGTAGCCCGGGACAGGGGGCAGTGGGGGCCAACGTCCTGACTTTC. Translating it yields CASSPGQGAVGANVLTF.